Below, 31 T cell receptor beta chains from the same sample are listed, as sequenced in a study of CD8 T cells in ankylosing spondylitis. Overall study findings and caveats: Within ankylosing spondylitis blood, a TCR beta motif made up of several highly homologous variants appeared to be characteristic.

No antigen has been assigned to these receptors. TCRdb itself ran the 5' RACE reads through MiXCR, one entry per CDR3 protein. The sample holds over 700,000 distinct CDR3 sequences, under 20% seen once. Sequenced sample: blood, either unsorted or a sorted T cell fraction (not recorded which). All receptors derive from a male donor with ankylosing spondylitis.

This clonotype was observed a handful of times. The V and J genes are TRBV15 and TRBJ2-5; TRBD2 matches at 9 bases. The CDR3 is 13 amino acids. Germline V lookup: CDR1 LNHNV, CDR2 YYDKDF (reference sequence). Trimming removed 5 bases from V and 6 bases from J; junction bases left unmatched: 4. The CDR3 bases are TGTGCCACCAGCGAGCGGGGGGTAAAGACCCAGTACTTC. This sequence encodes CATSERGVKTQYF. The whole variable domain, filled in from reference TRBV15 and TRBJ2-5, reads DAMVIQNPRYQVTQFGKPVTLSCSQTLNHNVMYWYQQKSSQAPKLLFHYYDKDFNNEADTPDNFQSRRPNTSFCFLDIRSPGLGDTAMYLCATSERGVKTQYFGPGTRLLVL.

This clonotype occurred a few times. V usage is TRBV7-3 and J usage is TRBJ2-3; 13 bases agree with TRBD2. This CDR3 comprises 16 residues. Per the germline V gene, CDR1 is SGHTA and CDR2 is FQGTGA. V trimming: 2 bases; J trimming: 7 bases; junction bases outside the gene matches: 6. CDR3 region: CASSLGAGTSGNTQYF. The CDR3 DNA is TGTGCCAGCAGCTTAGGAGCCGGGACTAGCGGGAATACGCAGTATTTT.

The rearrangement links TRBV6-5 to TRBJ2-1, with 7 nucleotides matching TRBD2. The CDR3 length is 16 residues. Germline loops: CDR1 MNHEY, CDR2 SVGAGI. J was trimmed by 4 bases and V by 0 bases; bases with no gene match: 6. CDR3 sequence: CASSYSALAVYNEQFF. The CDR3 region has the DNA TGTGCCAGCAGTTACTCGGCTCTAGCGGTTTACAATGAGCAGTTCTTC.

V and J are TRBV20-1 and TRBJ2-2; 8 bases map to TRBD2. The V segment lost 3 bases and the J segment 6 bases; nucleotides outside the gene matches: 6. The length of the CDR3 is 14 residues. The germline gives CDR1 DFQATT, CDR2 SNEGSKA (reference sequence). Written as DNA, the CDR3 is TGCAGTGCTAGGCGTAGCGGGGTATCCGGGGAGCTGTTTTTT. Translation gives CSARRSGVSGELFF.

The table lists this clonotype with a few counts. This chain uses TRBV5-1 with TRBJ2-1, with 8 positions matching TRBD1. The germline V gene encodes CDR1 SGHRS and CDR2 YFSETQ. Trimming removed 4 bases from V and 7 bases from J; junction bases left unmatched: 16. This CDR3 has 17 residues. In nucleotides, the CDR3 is TGCGCCAGCAGCCCAATCCTGGGGACAGGTAGAGGGAATGAGCAGTTCTTC. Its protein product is CASSPILGTGRGNEQFF.

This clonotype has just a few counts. The CDR3 region is CASSELPGAEAFF. The CDR3 DNA sequence: TGTGCCAGCAGTGAACTTCCCGGCGCTGAAGCTTTCTTT. V is TRBV6-4 and J is TRBJ1-1; unclear D gene. The CDR3 contains 13 residues. The ends were cut back, 3 bases at V and 6 bases at J, with 11 bases in the middle. The V gene's germline CDR1 is MRHNA and CDR2 SNTAGT.

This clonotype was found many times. CDR3: CASSPQGRRGQYF. DNA of the CDR3: TGTGCCAGCAGCCCACAGGGCCGGAGGGGGCAGTACTTC. The genes are TRBV3-1 and TRBJ2-7; either TRBD1 or TRBD2 may supply D (6 bases each). Germline V gives CDR1 LGHDT, CDR2 YNNKEL (reference sequence). V gave up 4 bases and J gave up 9 bases, with 16 bases separating them. There are 13 residues in the CDR3.

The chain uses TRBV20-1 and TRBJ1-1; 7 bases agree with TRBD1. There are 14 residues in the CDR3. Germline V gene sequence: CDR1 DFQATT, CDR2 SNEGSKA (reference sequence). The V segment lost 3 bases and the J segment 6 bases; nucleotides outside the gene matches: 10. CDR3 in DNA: TGCAGTGCTAGGCCGCCTCTCGGACAGGCTGAAGCTTTCTTT. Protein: CSARPPLGQAEAFF.

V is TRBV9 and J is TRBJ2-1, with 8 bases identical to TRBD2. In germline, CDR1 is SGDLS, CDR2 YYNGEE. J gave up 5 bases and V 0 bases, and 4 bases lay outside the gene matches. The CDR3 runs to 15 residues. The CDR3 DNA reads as TGTGCCAGCAGCGTAGCTGTAGCGGGGCACAATGAGCAGTTCTTC. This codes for CASSVAVAGHNEQFF. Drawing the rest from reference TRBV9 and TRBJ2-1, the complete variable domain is DSGVTQTPKHLITATGQRVTLRCSPRSGDLSVYWYQQSLDQGLQFLIQYYNGEERAKGNILERFSAQQFPDLHSELNLSSLELGDSALYFCASSVAVAGHNEQFFGPGTRLTVL.

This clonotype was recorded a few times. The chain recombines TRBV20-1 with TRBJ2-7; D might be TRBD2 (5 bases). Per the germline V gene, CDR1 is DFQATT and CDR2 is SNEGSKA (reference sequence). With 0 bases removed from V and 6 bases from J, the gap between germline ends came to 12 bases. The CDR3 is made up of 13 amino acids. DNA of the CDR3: TGCAGTGCTAGAGATCTGGGAGTAATCGAGCAGTACTTC. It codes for CSARDLGVIEQYF.

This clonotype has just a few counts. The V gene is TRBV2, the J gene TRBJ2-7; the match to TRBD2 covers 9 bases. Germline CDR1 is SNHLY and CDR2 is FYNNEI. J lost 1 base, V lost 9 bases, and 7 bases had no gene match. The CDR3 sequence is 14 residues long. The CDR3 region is CARAVLAGSYEQYF. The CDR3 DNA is TGTGCCAGGGCGGTACTAGCGGGTTCCTACGAGCAGTACTTC.

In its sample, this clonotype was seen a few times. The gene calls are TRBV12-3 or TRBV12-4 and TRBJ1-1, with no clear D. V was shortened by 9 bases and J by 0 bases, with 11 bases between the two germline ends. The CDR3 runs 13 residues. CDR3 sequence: CASKIGMNTEAFF. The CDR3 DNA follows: TGTGCCAGTAAGATTGGGATGAACACTGAAGCTTTCTTT.

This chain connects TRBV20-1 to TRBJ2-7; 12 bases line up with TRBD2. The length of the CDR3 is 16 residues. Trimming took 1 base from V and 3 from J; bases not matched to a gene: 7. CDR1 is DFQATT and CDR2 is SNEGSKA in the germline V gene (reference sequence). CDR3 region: CSARGILAGGHYEQYF. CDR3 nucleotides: TGCAGTGCTAGAGGCATACTAGCGGGAGGACACTACGAGCAGTACTTC.

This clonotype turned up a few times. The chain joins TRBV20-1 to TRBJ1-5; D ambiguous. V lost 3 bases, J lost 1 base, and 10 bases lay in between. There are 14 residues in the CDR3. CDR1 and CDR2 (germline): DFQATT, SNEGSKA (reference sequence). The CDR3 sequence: CSASPSDSNQPQHF. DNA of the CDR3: TGCAGTGCTAGTCCGAGCGACAGCAATCAGCCCCAGCATTTT.

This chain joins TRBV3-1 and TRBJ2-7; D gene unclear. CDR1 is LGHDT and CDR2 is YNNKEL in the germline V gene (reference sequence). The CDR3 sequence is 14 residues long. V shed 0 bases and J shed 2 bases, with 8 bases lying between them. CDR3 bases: TGTGCCAGCAGCCAAGAATACGGAGCCTACGAGCAGTACTTC. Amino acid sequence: CASSQEYGAYEQYF.

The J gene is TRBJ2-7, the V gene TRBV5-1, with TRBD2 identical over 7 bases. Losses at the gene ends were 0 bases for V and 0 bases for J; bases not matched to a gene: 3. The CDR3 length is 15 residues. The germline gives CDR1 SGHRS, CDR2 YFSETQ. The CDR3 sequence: CASSLVGDYSYEQYF. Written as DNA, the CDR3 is TGCGCCAGCAGCTTGGTAGGGGACTACTCCTACGAGCAGTACTTC.

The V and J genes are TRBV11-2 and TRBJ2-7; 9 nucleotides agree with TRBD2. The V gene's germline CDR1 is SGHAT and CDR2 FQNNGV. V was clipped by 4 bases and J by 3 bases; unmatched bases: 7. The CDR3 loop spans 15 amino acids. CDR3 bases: TGTGCCAGCAGCTCCATAGCGGGGGCGTACTACGAGCAGTACTTC. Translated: CASSSIAGAYYEQYF.

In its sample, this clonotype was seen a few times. CDR3 region: CSVEDPGSNTQYF. CDR3 DNA sequence: TGCAGCGTTGAAGATCCCGGCAGTAACACCCAGTACTTC. The V gene is TRBV29-1, the J gene TRBJ2-5; the D is unclear. Between the trimmed V and J ends, which lost 0 bases and 8 bases, there was a span of 13 bases. CDR1 is SQVTM, CDR2 ANQGSEA, per germline. This CDR3 is 13 amino acids long.

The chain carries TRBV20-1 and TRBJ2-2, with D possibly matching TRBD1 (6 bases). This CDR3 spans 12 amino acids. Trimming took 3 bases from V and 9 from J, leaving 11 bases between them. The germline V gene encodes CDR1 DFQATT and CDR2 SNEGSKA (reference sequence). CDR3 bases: TGCAGTGCTAGGCTCAGGGGCTGGGAGCTGTTTTTT. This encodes CSARLRGWELFF.

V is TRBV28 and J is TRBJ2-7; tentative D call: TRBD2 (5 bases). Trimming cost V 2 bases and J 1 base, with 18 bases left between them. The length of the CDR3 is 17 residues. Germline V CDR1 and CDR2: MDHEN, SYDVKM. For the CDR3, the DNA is TGTGCCAGCAGTTTACTAGAGGAGGCGGCGTCTTCCTACGAGCAGTACTTC. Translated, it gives CASSLLEEAASSYEQYF.

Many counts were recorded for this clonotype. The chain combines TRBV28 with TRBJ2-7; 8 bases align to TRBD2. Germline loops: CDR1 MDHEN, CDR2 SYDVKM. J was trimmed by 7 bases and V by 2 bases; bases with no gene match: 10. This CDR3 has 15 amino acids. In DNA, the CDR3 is TGTGCCAGCAGTTTACGGCGGGGGGCAAACTTTGAGCAGTACTTC. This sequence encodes CASSLRRGANFEQYF.

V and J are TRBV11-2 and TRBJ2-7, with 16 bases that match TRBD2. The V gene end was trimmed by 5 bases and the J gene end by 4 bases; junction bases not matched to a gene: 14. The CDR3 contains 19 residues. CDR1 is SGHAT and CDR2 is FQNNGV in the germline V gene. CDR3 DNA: TGTGCCAGCAGCCCCTACGGCCCGGGACTAGCGGGAGGGCCGTACGAGCAGTACTTC. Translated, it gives CASSPYGPGLAGGPYEQYF.

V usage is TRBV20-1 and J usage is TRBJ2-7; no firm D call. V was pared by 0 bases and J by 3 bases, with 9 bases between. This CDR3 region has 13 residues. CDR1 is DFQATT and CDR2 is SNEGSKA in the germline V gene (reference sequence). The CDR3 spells CSARDPKSYEQYF. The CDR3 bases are TGCAGTGCTAGAGACCCCAAGAGCTACGAGCAGTACTTC.

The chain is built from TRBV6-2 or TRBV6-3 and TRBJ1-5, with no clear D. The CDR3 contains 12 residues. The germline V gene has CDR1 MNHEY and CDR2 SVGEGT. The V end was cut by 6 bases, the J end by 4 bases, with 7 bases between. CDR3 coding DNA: TGTGCCAGCAGGGTTGGAAATCAGCCCCAGCATTTT. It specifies CASRVGNQPQHF.

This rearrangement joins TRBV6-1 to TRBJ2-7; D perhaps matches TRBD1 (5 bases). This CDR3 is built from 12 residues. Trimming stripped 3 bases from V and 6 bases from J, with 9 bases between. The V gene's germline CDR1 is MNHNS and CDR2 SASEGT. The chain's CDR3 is CASSDRVTEQYF. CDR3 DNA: TGTGCCAGCAGTGACAGGGTAACCGAGCAGTACTTC.

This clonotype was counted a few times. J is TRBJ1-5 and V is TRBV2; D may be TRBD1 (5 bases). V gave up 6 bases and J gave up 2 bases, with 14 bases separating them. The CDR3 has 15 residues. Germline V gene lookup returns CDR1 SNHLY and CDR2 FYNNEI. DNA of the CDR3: TGTGCCAGCAGGGGCGTCGGGGGTGGCAATCAGCCCCAGCATTTT. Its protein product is CASRGVGGGNQPQHF.

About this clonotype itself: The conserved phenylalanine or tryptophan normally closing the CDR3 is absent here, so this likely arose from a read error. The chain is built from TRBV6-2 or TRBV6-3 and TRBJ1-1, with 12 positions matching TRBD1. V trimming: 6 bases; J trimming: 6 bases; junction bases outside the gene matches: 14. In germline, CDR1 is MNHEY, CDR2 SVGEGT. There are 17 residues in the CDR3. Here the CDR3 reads CASRRLPGQGAGAEAFL. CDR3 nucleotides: TGTGCCAGCAGACGACTACCGGGACAGGGGGCTGGCGCTGAAGCTTTCCTT.

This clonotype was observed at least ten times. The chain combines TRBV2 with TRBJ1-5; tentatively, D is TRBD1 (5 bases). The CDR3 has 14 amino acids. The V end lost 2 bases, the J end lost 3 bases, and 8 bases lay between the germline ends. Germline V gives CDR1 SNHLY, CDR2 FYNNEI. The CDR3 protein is CASSERGTNQPQHF. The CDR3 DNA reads TGTGCCAGCAGTGAAAGGGGAACCAATCAGCCCCAGCATTTT.

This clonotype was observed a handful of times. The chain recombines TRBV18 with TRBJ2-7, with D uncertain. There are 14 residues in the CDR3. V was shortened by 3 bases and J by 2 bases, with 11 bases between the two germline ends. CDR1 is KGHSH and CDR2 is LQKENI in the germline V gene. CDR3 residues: CASSPVGQTYEQYF. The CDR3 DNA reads TGTGCCAGCTCACCCGTCGGGCAGACCTACGAGCAGTACTTC.

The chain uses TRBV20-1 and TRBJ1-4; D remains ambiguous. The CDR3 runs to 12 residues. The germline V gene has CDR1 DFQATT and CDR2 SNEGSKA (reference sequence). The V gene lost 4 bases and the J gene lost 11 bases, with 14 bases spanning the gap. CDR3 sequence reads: CSANDSPKKLFF. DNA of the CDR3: TGCAGTGCTAACGACTCCCCAAAGAAACTGTTTTTT.

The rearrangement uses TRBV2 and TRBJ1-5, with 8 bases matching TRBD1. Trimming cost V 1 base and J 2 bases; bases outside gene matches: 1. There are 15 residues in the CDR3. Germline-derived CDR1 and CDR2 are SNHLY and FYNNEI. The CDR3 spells CASSEETGGNQPQHF. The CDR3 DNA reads TGTGCCAGCAGTGAAGAGACAGGGGGCAATCAGCCCCAGCATTTT. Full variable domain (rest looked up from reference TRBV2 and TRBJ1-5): EPEVTQTPSHQVTQMGQEVILRCVPISNHLYFYWYRQILGQKVEFLVSFYNNEISEKSEIFDDQFSVERPDGSNFTLKIRSTKLEDSAMYFCASSEETGGNQPQHFGDGTRLSIL.